This T cell receptor beta chain originates from a study of blood T cell repertoires in COVID-19. Assay: immunoSEQ multiplex PCR; the TCRdb copy retains only in-frame clones and omits some. The sample records 53,000 or so clones, about 76% being singletons. V lost 0 bases and J lost 2; bases outside the gene matches: 3. This CDR3 has 15 amino acids. Germline-derived CDR1 and CDR2 are SGDLS and YYNGEE. The sequence was collected from an older man with active or convalescent COVID-19. The specimen was peripheral blood. The chain has TRBV9 and TRBJ1-1; 8 positions match TRBD1. The CDR3 coding sequence is TGTGCCAGCAGCGTAGGTGGGACAGGCAACACTGAAGCTTTCTTT. Translation gives CASSVGGTGNTEAFF.